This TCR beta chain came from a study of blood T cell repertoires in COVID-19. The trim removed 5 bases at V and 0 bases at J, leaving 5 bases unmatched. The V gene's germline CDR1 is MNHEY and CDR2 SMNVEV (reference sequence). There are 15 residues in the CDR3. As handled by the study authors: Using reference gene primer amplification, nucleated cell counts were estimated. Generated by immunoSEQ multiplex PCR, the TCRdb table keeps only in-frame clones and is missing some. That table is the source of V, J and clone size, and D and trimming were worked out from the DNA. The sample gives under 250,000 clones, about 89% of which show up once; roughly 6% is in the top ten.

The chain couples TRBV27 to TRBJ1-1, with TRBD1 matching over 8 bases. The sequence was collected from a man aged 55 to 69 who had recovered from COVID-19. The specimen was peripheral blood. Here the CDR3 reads CASSPTTGVNTEAFF. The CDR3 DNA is TGTGCCAGCAGTCCGACGACAGGGGTGAACACTGAAGCTTTCTTT.